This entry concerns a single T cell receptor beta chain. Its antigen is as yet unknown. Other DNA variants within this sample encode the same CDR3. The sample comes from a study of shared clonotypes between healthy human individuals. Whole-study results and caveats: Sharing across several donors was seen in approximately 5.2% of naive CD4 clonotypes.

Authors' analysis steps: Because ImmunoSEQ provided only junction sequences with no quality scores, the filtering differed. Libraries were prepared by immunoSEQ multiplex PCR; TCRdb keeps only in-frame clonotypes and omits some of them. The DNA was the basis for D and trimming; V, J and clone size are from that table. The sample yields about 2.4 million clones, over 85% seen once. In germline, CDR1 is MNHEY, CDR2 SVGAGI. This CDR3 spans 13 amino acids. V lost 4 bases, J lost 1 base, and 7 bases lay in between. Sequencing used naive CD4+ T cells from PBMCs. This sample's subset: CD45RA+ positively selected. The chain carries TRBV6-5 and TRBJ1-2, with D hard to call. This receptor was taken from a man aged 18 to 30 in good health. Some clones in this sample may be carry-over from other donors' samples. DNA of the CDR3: TGTGCCAGCAGTTTACAGAGTAACTATGGCTACACCTTC. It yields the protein CASSLQSNYGYTF.